These 2 T cell receptor beta chains were all obtained from the same sample, sequenced in a study of spatial heterogeneity in lung cancer. From the 5' RACE reads, TCRdb called clonotypes with MiXCR, one entry per CDR3 protein. The sample shows 10,000 to 15,000 distinct CDR3 sequences, about 3.9% of them seen only once. Time point in this sample: sample taken at primary tumor resection. Extraction of whole RNA from tumor, nontumor lung or frozen PBMC preceded unsorted sequencing. Here the sequenced sample was PBMCs, taken at surgery. Source of these receptors: a male donor with early-stage non-small cell lung cancer.

This clonotype has a count of ten or more. This beta chain is off target for a library built for alpha chains, so its abundance means little. The rearrangement links TRBV18 to TRBJ2-1; 7 nucleotides match TRBD2. The CDR3 sequence is 14 residues long. Germline V CDR1 and CDR2: KGHSH, LQKENI. Trimming at V came to 0 bases and at J to 9 bases, leaving 5 bases not matched to a gene. The CDR3 sequence: CASSPPRTRGEQFF. The CDR3 bases are TGTGCCAGCTCACCACCCCGGACTAGGGGTGAGCAGTTCTTC.

This clonotype was counted many times. One end of the junction does not line up with germline, which may come from a read error. This beta chain appears as a stray read in a library generated for alpha chains; its size is not informative. This rearrangement joins TRBV6-5 to TRBJ2-3; maybe TRBD2 (5 bases). Germline V gives CDR1 MNHEY, CDR2 SVGAGI. CDR3 size: 14 residues. The DNA for the CDR3 is TGTGCCAGCAGGTACTCCACTAGTACTGATACGCAGTATTTT. Amino acid sequence: CASRYSTSTDTQYF.